Listed below are T cell receptor beta chains from one sample, sequenced in a study of T-cell reconstitution after alpha-beta-depleted transplantation in children. TCRdb fed the PCR reads into MiXCR, producing one record per CDR3 protein. The repertoire includes hundreds of thousands of distinct CDR3 sequences, around 16% of them detected once, and approximately 1% sits in the top ten. The material was PBMCs from the stem cell graft donor, obtained from the stem cell graft. The source of these receptors is a human donor who donated a stem cell graft to a child with acute myeloid leukemia. Both conserved end residues are part of each CDR3. The D gene is left open where the match is weak. Rows may omit the clone size; those that give it use once, few, many or a size class.

>14|-|TRBV28|TRBJ2-5|few
TGTGCCAGCAGTCCCGCTACAGGGCTGAAGATCCAGTACTTC
CASSPATGLKIQYF
>14|-|TRBV25-1|TRBJ1-1|-
TGTGCCAGCAGTGAAGAGTATGCGAACACTGAAGCTTTCTTT
CASSEEYANTEAFF
>15|TRBD2|TRBV4-3|TRBJ2-5|-
TGCGCCAGCAGCCCCAGGACTAGCGCCGTAGAGACCCAGTACTTC
CASSPRTSAVETQYF
>15|TRBD2|TRBV20-1|TRBJ2-2|many
TGCAGTGCTAGAGATGAAGGGACTAGCTTCGGGGAGCTGTTTTTT
CSARDEGTSFGELFF
>14|TRBD1|TRBV28|TRBJ1-6|-
TGTGCCAGCACCCTAGGACAGGTTCGGTCACCCCTCCACTTT
CASTLGQVRSPLHF
>14|-|TRBV18|TRBJ2-7|few
TGTGCCAGCTCACCAACCGGACAGCGCTACGAGCAGTACTTC
CASSPTGQRYEQYF
>15|-|TRBV3-1|TRBJ1-1|-
TGTGCCAGCAGCCAAGAGGTCAATAAGGGATATGAAGCTTTCTTT
CASSQEVNKGYEAFF
>15|-|TRBV12-3/TRBV12-4|TRBJ1-1|many
TGTGCCAGCAGAGCCGGGACCCACCGGTTGGGTGAAGCTTTCTTT
CASRAGTHRLGEAFF
>16|TRBD2|TRBV5-1|TRBJ2-1|few
TGCGCCAGCAGCATCCGGACTAGCGGGGCCTACAATGAGCAGTTCTTC
CASSIRTSGAYNEQFF
>13|-|TRBV29-1|TRBJ1-1|many
TGCAGCGTTGAAGGCCAGGGAAACACTGAAGCTTTCTTT
CSVEGQGNTEAFF
>13|-|TRBV29-1|TRBJ2-1|few
TGCAGCGTTGTAGGTAGCTCCTACAATGAGCAGTTCTTC
CSVVGSSYNEQFF
>14|-|TRBV7-9|TRBJ2-2|few
TGTGCCAGCAGCTTACGAGGACTCACCGGGGAGCTGTTTTTT
CASSLRGLTGELFF
>15|TRBD2|TRBV5-1|TRBJ2-1|many
TGCGCCAGCAGCTTGCGGCTAGCGGGGGGCAGTGAGCAGTTCTTC
CASSLRLAGGSEQFF
>16|-|TRBV20-1|TRBJ2-1|-
TGCAGTGCTCCCCTCTTTGGGGGGAGCTCCTACAATGAGCAGTTCTTC
CSAPLFGGSSYNEQFF
>12|-|TRBV20-1|TRBJ1-4|-
TGCAGTGCTAGATTAGGAGGTGAAAAACTGTTTTTT
CSARLGGEKLFF
>20|TRBD2|TRBV5-4|TRBJ2-5|few
TGTGCCAGCAGCTTGGCCAGGGTATTAGGCCTAGCGGGGGTTCAAGAGACCCAGTACTTC
CASSLARVLGLAGVQETQYF
>8|-|TRBV29-1|TRBJ2-1|many
TGCAGCGTAGGTGTGCAGTTCTTC
CSVGVQFF
>15|-|TRBV18|TRBJ2-5|-
TGTGCCAGCTCACCGCGACAGGGGAGGGAAGAGACCCAGTACTTC
CASSPRQGREETQYF
>17|-|TRBV29-1|TRBJ2-1|-
TGCAGCGTTGAAGGCCCGAACAGGGAAAAGACCTACAATGAGCAGTTCTTC
CSVEGPNREKTYNEQFF
>20|TRBD1|TRBV15|TRBJ2-6|few
TGTGCCACCAGCAGAGAACTCCCTTTCCCGGGACAGTCTGGGGCCAACGTCCTGACTTTC
CATSRELPFPGQSGANVLTF
>15|TRBD2|TRBV20-1|TRBJ2-3|many
TGCAGTGCTAGACTTGGAGCGGGGATCACAGATACGCAGTATTTT
CSARLGAGITDTQYF
>12|-|TRBV29-1|TRBJ1-2|-
TGCAGCGTTGAAGCAGGGGACTATGGCTACACCTTC
CSVEAGDYGYTF
>11|-|TRBV20-1|TRBJ1-1|many
TGCAGTGCTAGGCTTCGGGCTGGAGCTTTCTTT
CSARLRAGAFF
>14|-|TRBV6-1|TRBJ2-3|few
TGTGCCAGCAGTGAACCGTTACGGGGTCAGTTGCAGTATTTT
CASSEPLRGQLQYF
>12|-|TRBV7-9|TRBJ2-5|few
TGTGCCAGCAGCTCCTCAGAAGAGACCCAGTACTTC
CASSSSEETQYF
>15|-|TRBV7-9|TRBJ2-7|once
TGTGCCAGCAGCTTAGGGGGCCGGGCCAAGTCCGAGCAGTACTTC
CASSLGGRAKSEQYF
>13|-|TRBV2|TRBJ2-1|few
TGTGCCAGCAGTGGGCGGGGCCGGGATGAGCAGTTCTTC
CASSGRGRDEQFF
>14|TRBD2|TRBV30|TRBJ2-1|few
TGTGCCTGGAGTACCCTAGTCGGGGGGAATGAGCAGTTCTTC
CAWSTLVGGNEQFF
>12|-|TRBV30|TRBJ1-2|-
TGTGCCTGGAGTGTGTACAGGGAGGGCTACACCTTC
CAWSVYREGYTF
>14|-|TRBV12-3/TRBV12-4|TRBJ1-2|many
TGTGCCAGCACCATTCAGGCTAAGGAGGATGGCTACACCTTC
CASTIQAKEDGYTF
>15|TRBD2|TRBV20-1|TRBJ2-4|-
TGCAGTGCACTGACTAGCGGGTTAGCCAAAAACATTCAGTACTTC
CSALTSGLAKNIQYF
>14|-|TRBV20-1|TRBJ2-7|many
TGCAGTGCGCAGGGGACCTTGAGCTCCTACGAGCAGTACTTC
CSAQGTLSSYEQYF
>15|-|TRBV28|TRBJ1-2|few
TGTGCCAGCAGTCCCCCCGGCGGGGCGTTATATGGCTACACCTTC
CASSPPGGALYGYTF
>15|-|TRBV12-3/TRBV12-4|TRBJ2-6|few
TGTGCCAGCAGGCTAAGGGCCCCTGGGGCCAACGTCCTGACTTTC
CASRLRAPGANVLTF
>15|TRBD1|TRBV20-1|TRBJ1-5|many
TGCAGTGCTAGAGCAGGACAGGGCCGCAATCAGCCCCAGCATTTT
CSARAGQGRNQPQHF
>19|TRBD1|TRBV15|TRBJ1-2|-
TGTGCCACCAGCAGAGATCTCAGGGCAGGGGGCGCGGGAAACTATGGCTACACCTTC
CATSRDLRAGGAGNYGYTF